These T cell receptor beta chains were read from a single sample in a study of regulatory T cells in long-lasting Graves disease. In TCRdb, the multiplex PCR reads were re-called with MiXCR into one record per CDR3 protein. This sample has approximately 470,000 distinct CDR3 sequences, with about a fifth found just once. Here the sequenced sample was peripheral blood mononuclear cells (PBMCs), taken when the disease was refractory, from a patient treated with antithyroid drugs. The receptors stem from a female donor with Graves disease. The CDR3 runs from the conserved cysteine through the conserved F or W. The D gene is left open where the match is weak. For some rows the clone size is stated as once, few or many, or as a class when expanded; others skip it.

V gene	D gene	clone size	J gene	CDR3 DNA	CDR3 protein
TRBV2	.	.	TRBJ2-7	TGTGCCAGCAGTGAAGGTGTAGGGCCGACCTACGAGCAGTACTTC	CASSEGVGPTYEQYF
TRBV5-4	TRBD1	.	TRBJ1-6	TGTGCCAGCAGCCCGTGGACAGGGGGTAGTACCTATAATTCACCCCTCCACTTT	CASSPWTGGSTYNSPLHF
TRBV11-3	.	many	TRBJ2-7	TGTGCCAGCAGCTATCGGGGAGGGGGGGAGCAGTACTTC	CASSYRGGGEQYF
TRBV14	.	few	TRBJ1-5	TGTGCCAGCAGCCCGGACAGTTATCAGCCCCAGCATTTT	CASSPDSYQPQHF
TRBV6-1	.	.	TRBJ1-1	TGTGCCACGTCAGGTGAGGAGAACACTGAAACTTTCTTT	CATSGEENTETFF
TRBV7-9	.	many	TRBJ2-5	TGTGCCAGCAGCTTTAACCTGGCGGGCGAGACCCAGTACTTC	CASSFNLAGETQYF
TRBV6-2/TRBV6-3	.	.	TRBJ2-7	TGTGCCAGCAGTGAAGCAGTCATCGGGGGCGAGCAGTACTTC	CASSEAVIGGEQYF
TRBV20-1	.	many	TRBJ1-5	TGCAGTGCTAGAGGGGGATCCAGTCAATACAATCAGCCCCAGCATTTT	CSARGGSSQYNQPQHF
TRBV5-1	.	few	TRBJ1-1	TGCGCCAGCAGCTTGGTGGGGGCTCACACTGAAGCTTTCTTT	CASSLVGAHTEAFF
TRBV28	TRBD1	many	TRBJ1-3	TGTGCCAGCAGTTTCATGACAGGGGGTTCTGGAAACACCATATATTTT	CASSFMTGGSGNTIYF
TRBV5-1	.	once	TRBJ2-1	TGCGCCAGCAGCTCAGGGCTGTCCGCAGTTGAGCAGTTCTTC	CASSSGLSAVEQFF
TRBV20-1	TRBD2	few	TRBJ2-2	TGCAGTGCTCAATTCTATTTAGCGGGGGCGAACACCGGGGAGCTGTTTTTT	CSAQFYLAGANTGELFF
TRBV4-3	.	few	TRBJ2-4	TGCGCCAGCAGCCAAGAGATCAGGGGTGGAAACATTCAGTACTTC	CASSQEIRGGNIQYF
TRBV19	.	.	TRBJ1-1	TGTGCCAGTGGATGGCGGACTGAAGCTTTCTTT	CASGWRTEAFF